The 15 T cell receptor beta chains below come from one sample, sequenced in a study of blood T cell repertoires in COVID-19. Profiled with immunoSEQ multiplex PCR; TCRdb holds only in-frame clones, not every one. The sample lists a few hundred thousand clones, roughly 90% occurring once. The specimen sequenced was peripheral blood. The receptors were gathered from a woman in her twenties or thirties with COVID-19, enrolled during active disease.

This clone was seen a handful of times. The chain combines TRBV7-6 with TRBJ1-6, with D perhaps TRBD1 (6 bases). The CDR3 totals 15 residues. CDR1 is SGHVS and CDR2 is FNYEAQ in the germline V gene. Trimming pared 1 base from V and 8 bases from J, leaving 12 bases between. The chain's CDR3 is CASSLDTGQYSPLHF. CDR3 coding DNA: TGTGCCAGCAGCTTAGATACAGGACAGTATTCACCCCTCCACTTT.

The V call is TRBV28, the J call TRBJ1-2, with a tentative D call TRBD1 (5 bases). V lost 3 bases, J lost 8 bases, and 16 bases lay in between. This CDR3 spans 14 amino acids. The germline V gene has CDR1 MDHEN and CDR2 SYDVKM. CDR3 DNA: TGTGCCAGCAGTTTGACAGACCACAGATGGGGCTACACCTTC. As protein: CASSLTDHRWGYTF.

This sequence joins TRBV6-4 and TRBJ1-2; D is unresolved. The V gene's germline CDR1 is MRHNA and CDR2 SNTAGT. The CDR3 has 13 residues. Trimming shortened V by 2 bases and J by 8 bases, and 12 bases separated the two germline ends. DNA for the CDR3: TGTGCCAGCAGTGACGACTACACGGACGGCTACACCTTC. Its protein is CASSDDYTDGYTF.

The V call is TRBV11-3, the J call TRBJ2-5; TRBD2 aligns across 8 bases. The CDR3 runs 16 residues. The V gene end was trimmed by 5 bases and the J gene end by 4 bases; junction bases not matched to a gene: 12. CDR1 is SGHNT and CDR2 is YENEEA in the germline V gene. The CDR3 sequence is CASSLGRGASVETQYF. For the CDR3, the DNA is TGTGCCAGCAGCCTCGGGCGGGGGGCCTCGGTAGAGACCCAGTACTTC.

The CDR3 is CASSFEPGLAGPYQETQYF. The CDR3 DNA reads as TGTGCCAGCAGCTTCGAGCCGGGACTAGCGGGCCCGTACCAAGAGACCCAGTACTTC. J is TRBJ2-5 and V is TRBV12-1; TRBD2 is the table's D call, not checked against the DNA. TRBV12-1 constitutes a pseudogene. This CDR3 comprises 19 residues.

The chain is built from TRBV4-3 and TRBJ1-1, with 8 bases lining up with TRBD1. Losses at the gene ends were 4 bases for V and 1 base for J; bases not matched to a gene: 5. The CDR3 runs to 15 residues. The germline CDR1 and CDR2 sequences are LGHNA and YSLEER. The DNA of the CDR3 is TGCGCCAGCAGCCGAGACAGGGGAAGGAACACTGAAGCTTTCTTT. It translates to CASSRDRGRNTEAFF.

The chain is built from TRBV7-9 and TRBJ1-1; no clear D gene. Per the germline V gene, CDR1 is SEHNR and CDR2 is FQNEAQ (reference sequence). Deletions cut 1 base from V and 4 bases from J, with 10 bases between. The CDR3 is 14 residues long. CDR3 loop: CASSLEVGSTEAFF. The CDR3 DNA follows: TGTGCCAGCAGCTTAGAAGTCGGGTCCACTGAAGCTTTCTTT.

The genes are TRBV5-1 and TRBJ1-2, with no clear D. V lost 0 bases to trimming and J lost 3 bases, with 12 bases between them. The CDR3 spans 15 residues. Germline V gene data show CDR1 as SGHRS and CDR2 as YFSETQ. The CDR3 nucleotides are TGCGCCAGCAGCTTGGCCCCCTCCGGGGACTATGGCTACACCTTC. Its translation: CASSLAPSGDYGYTF.

The chain links TRBV14 to TRBJ1-1, with D hard to call. The CDR3 contains 15 residues. With 1 base removed from V and 4 bases from J, the gap between germline ends came to 13 bases. Germline lookup yields CDR1 SGHDN and CDR2 FVKESK. In DNA form, the CDR3 reads TGTGCCAGCAGCCAAGGTACGGGGTGGGGCACTGAAGCTTTCTTT. It yields the protein CASSQGTGWGTEAFF.

The rearrangement joins TRBV5-1 to TRBJ1-2; possibly TRBD1 for D (5 bases). Germline CDR1 SGHRS, CDR2 YFSETQ. Trimming removed 3 bases at V and 4 bases at J, with 16 bases between. This CDR3 region has 15 residues. The CDR3 region has the DNA TGCGCCAGCAGCTCCGGACATGTCGGTCCCTATGGCTACACCTTC. It translates to CASSSGHVGPYGYTF.

The chain employs TRBV6-1 and TRBJ1-1; TRBD1 matches 9 bases. This CDR3 region has 14 residues. Per germline, CDR1 MNHNS and CDR2 SASEGT. V trimming: 2 bases; J trimming: 3 bases; junction bases outside the gene matches: 1. The CDR3 protein is CASSEWDRDTEAFF. CDR3 nucleotides: TGTGCCAGCAGTGAATGGGACAGGGACACTGAAGCTTTCTTT.

This chain joins TRBV5-1 and TRBJ2-2; 13 nucleotides align to TRBD2. The CDR3 is made up of 16 amino acids. After removal of 4 bases from V and 6 bases from J, the junction contained 6 bases not matched to a gene. Per the germline V gene, CDR1 is SGHRS and CDR2 is YFSETQ. DNA for the CDR3: TGCGCCAGCAGCCTAGGACTAGCGGGGGATGCCGGGGAGCTGTTTTTT. Residues: CASSLGLAGDAGELFF.

A word on this clone: Within the sample, other DNA sequences also encode this same CDR3. The rearrangement links TRBV2 to TRBJ2-1; D ambiguous. V lost 6 bases and J 0 bases, leaving 9 bases between the germline ends. Germline V gene lookup returns CDR1 SNHLY and CDR2 FYNNEI. The CDR3 covers 14 residues. Here the CDR3 reads CASRHPSSYNEQFF. CDR3 DNA sequence: TGTGCCAGCAGACATCCCAGCTCCTACAATGAGCAGTTCTTC.

The gene calls are TRBV6-2 or TRBV6-3 and TRBJ1-6, with 9 bases aligning to TRBD1. V was clipped by 7 bases and J by 11 bases; unmatched bases: 12. Germline assignment: CDR1 MNHEY and CDR2 SVGEGT. The CDR3 extends over 15 amino acids. CDR3 coding DNA: TGTGCCAGCACCCCGAGGGACAGGGTTACGACACCCCTCCACTTT. Its protein is CASTPRDRVTTPLHF.

This clone was detected only a few times. J is TRBJ1-2 and V is TRBV28; D might be TRBD1 (5 bases). V lost 5 bases to trimming and J lost 2 bases, with 15 bases between them. The CDR3 sequence is 15 residues long. CDR1 is MDHEN and CDR2 is SYDVKM in the germline V gene. CDR3 DNA: TGTGCCAGCAGTCCGTGGGGCACCAACAACTATGGCTACACCTTC. This gives the protein CASSPWGTNNYGYTF.